This is a list of T cell receptor beta chains from one sample in a study of Graves' ophthalmopathy and Graves' hyperthyroidism. MiXCR, applied by TCRdb to the multiplex PCR reads, yields one record per CDR3 protein. Counted here are about 500,000 distinct CDR3 sequences, about 35% occurring once; the ten biggest clones make up 4% to 5%. Sample: peripheral blood or thyroid tissue (not recorded which). The origin of the receptors is an adult man with Graves' hyperthyroidism. The CDR3 runs from the conserved cysteine through the conserved F or W. Each record gives: V gene, clone size, J gene, D gene, CDR3 DNA, CDR3 protein. A D gene is named only where the DNA matches it firmly. Some rows have no size entry. The others give once, few or many, or a class for an expanded clone.

v_call: TRBV7-2
clone_size: once
j_call: TRBJ2-5
d_call: -
cdr3_nt: TGTGCCAGCAGCTTAGTTGTCTCGAACACCGGGGAGACCCAGTACTTC
cdr3_aa: CASSLVVSNTGETQYF

v_call: TRBV2
clone_size: many
j_call: TRBJ2-5
d_call: TRBD2
cdr3_nt: TGTGCCAGCAGGGGACTAGCGGTACAAGAGACCCAGTACTTC
cdr3_aa: CASRGLAVQETQYF

v_call: TRBV7-9
clone_size: many
j_call: TRBJ1-1
d_call: -
cdr3_nt: TGTGCCAGCAGCCCATTTGCTTGGAACACTGAAGCTTTCTTT
cdr3_aa: CASSPFAWNTEAFF

v_call: TRBV7-9
clone_size: -
j_call: TRBJ2-7
d_call: TRBD1
cdr3_nt: TGTGCCAGCAGCCCGACAGGGTTAGGGTACAATGAGCAGTACTTC
cdr3_aa: CASSPTGLGYNEQYF

v_call: TRBV6-1
clone_size: -
j_call: TRBJ1-1
d_call: -
cdr3_nt: TGTGCCAGCAGAGCGTCAGGCTCTGAAGCTTCCTTT
cdr3_aa: CASRASGSEASF

v_call: TRBV4-1
clone_size: -
j_call: TRBJ2-2
d_call: TRBD2
cdr3_nt: TGCGCCAGCAGCCAATCTAGCGGGAACACCGGGGAGCTGTTTTTT
cdr3_aa: CASSQSSGNTGELFF

v_call: TRBV7-9
clone_size: once
j_call: TRBJ2-7
d_call: -
cdr3_nt: TGTGCCAGCAGCTCAGGGTTGGGAACCGGGGAGCAGTACTTC
cdr3_aa: CASSSGLGTGEQYF

v_call: TRBV29-1
clone_size: many
j_call: TRBJ1-2
d_call: TRBD1
cdr3_nt: TGCAGCGTTCACGGGACAGGACGTGGCTACACCTTC
cdr3_aa: CSVHGTGRGYTF

v_call: TRBV7-6
clone_size: many
j_call: TRBJ2-7
d_call: TRBD2
cdr3_nt: TGTGCCAGCAGCTTATCGGCTAGCGGGAGGGGGAGCTCCTACGAGCAGTACTTC
cdr3_aa: CASSLSASGRGSSYEQYF

v_call: TRBV19
clone_size: many
j_call: TRBJ2-6
d_call: -
cdr3_nt: TGTGCCAGTACCAACAGGGATTTAGGGGCCAACGTCCTGACTTTC
cdr3_aa: CASTNRDLGANVLTF

v_call: TRBV7-7
clone_size: -
j_call: TRBJ2-2
d_call: -
cdr3_nt: TGTGCTAGGGGGAGGACGAACACCGGGGAGCTGTTTTTT
cdr3_aa: CARGRTNTGELFF

v_call: TRBV5-6
clone_size: -
j_call: TRBJ1-4
d_call: TRBD1
cdr3_nt: TGTGCCAGCAGCACCCAGGGGGCTAACGAAAAACTGTTTTTT
cdr3_aa: CASSTQGANEKLFF

v_call: TRBV2
clone_size: -
j_call: TRBJ1-3
d_call: -
cdr3_nt: TGTGCCAGCAGTTTGAGGCCAGGGGCTGGAAACACCATATATTTT
cdr3_aa: CASSLRPGAGNTIYF

v_call: TRBV10-3
clone_size: many
j_call: TRBJ2-7
d_call: -
cdr3_nt: TGTGCCATCAACAGGGAGAGCTCCTACGAGCAGTACTTC
cdr3_aa: CAINRESSYEQYF

v_call: TRBV29-1
clone_size: -
j_call: TRBJ2-7
d_call: TRBD1
cdr3_nt: TGCAGCGTTGTTTCGGGACAGGGACCCTACGAGCAGTACTTC
cdr3_aa: CSVVSGQGPYEQYF

v_call: TRBV13
clone_size: -
j_call: TRBJ2-7
d_call: TRBD1
cdr3_nt: TGTGCCAGCAGCTTATCATCCGGCCTTTCCGGGACAGGGTTCTACGAGCAGTACTTC
cdr3_aa: CASSLSSGLSGTGFYEQYF

v_call: TRBV29-1
clone_size: many
j_call: TRBJ2-7
d_call: -
cdr3_nt: TGCAGCGCCGAAGGGGGGGCAAAGAACGAGCAGTACTTC
cdr3_aa: CSAEGGAKNEQYF

v_call: TRBV7-9
clone_size: -
j_call: TRBJ1-2
d_call: -
cdr3_nt: TGTGCCGGCCGTGGGGGAAATTATGGCTACACCTTC
cdr3_aa: CAGRGGNYGYTF

v_call: TRBV29-1
clone_size: -
j_call: TRBJ1-1
d_call: TRBD1
cdr3_nt: TGCAGCTTATCGACAGGGGCCAACACTGAAGCTTTCTTT
cdr3_aa: CSLSTGANTEAFF

v_call: TRBV27
clone_size: -
j_call: TRBJ2-7
d_call: -
cdr3_nt: TGTGCCAGCAGTGCAACCGGGACACGCTCCTACGAGCAGTACTTC
cdr3_aa: CASSATGTRSYEQYF

v_call: TRBV9
clone_size: many
j_call: TRBJ1-2
d_call: TRBD1
cdr3_nt: TGTGCCAGCAGCCCCCTGGCAGGGGGATACTATGGCTACACCTTC
cdr3_aa: CASSPLAGGYYGYTF

v_call: TRBV5-6
clone_size: many
j_call: TRBJ1-2
d_call: -
cdr3_nt: TGTGCCAGCAGCTTGGACACCGACTATGGCTACACCTTC
cdr3_aa: CASSLDTDYGYTF